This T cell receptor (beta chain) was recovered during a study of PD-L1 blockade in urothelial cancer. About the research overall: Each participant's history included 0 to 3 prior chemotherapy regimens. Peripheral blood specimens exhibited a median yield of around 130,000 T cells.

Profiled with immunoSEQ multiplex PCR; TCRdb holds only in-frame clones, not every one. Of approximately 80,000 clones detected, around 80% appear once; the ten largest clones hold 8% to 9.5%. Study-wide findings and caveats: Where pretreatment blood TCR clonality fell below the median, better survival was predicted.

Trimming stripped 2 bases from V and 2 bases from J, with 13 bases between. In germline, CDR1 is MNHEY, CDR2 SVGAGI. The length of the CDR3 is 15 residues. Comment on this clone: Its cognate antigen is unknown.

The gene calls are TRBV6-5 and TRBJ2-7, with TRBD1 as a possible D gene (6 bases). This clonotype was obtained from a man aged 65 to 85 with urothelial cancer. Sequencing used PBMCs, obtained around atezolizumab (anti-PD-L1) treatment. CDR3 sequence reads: CASSYVQGPAYEQYF. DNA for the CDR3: TGTGCCAGCAGTTACGTCCAGGGGCCAGCCTACGAGCAGTACTTC.